The 28 T cell receptor beta chains reported below all come from one sample, sequenced in a study of human CD4 T cells and Enterobacteriaceae. Profiling relied on immunoSEQ multiplex PCR, and the TCRdb table lists in-frame clones only, not all of them. This table has around 26,000 clones, about 82% appearing once. All CD4+ cells other than CD45RA+CCR7+CD95- naive cells were sorted as memory, over 95% pure. Sequences were obtained from memory CD4+ T cells from blood. The receptors were sampled from a human donor in good health.

This chain joins TRBV11-3 and TRBJ2-3, with 10 bases matching TRBD2. J was trimmed by 15 bases and V by 0 bases; bases with no gene match: 9. CDR3 length: 14 amino acids. The germline V gene has CDR1 SGHNT and CDR2 YENEEA. The CDR3 region is CASSLDLPSGGLYF. DNA of the CDR3: TGTGCCAGCAGCTTAGATCTCCCTAGCGGGGGCCTATATTTT.

The CDR3 DNA follows: TGTGCCAGCAGCTATCCCCAACCGACAGGGGGCGGCCAAGAGACCCAGTACTTC. Translating gives CASSYPQPTGGGQETQYF. The J gene is TRBJ2-5, the V gene TRBV9; 10 bases map to TRBD1. The V gene's germline CDR1 is SGDLS and CDR2 YYNGEE. The CDR3 sequence is 18 residues long. Germline trimming cut 4 bases from V and 1 base from J; bases unmatched to any gene: 13.

The rearrangement uses TRBV5-4 and TRBJ1-6, with 11 bases that match TRBD1. The V segment lost 4 bases and the J segment 9 bases; nucleotides outside the gene matches: 6. CDR1 and CDR2 (germline): SGHNT, YYREEE (reference sequence). CDR3 length: 15 residues. CDR3 region: CASSDGQGARSPLHF. Here the CDR3 DNA reads TGTGCCAGCAGCGACGGACAGGGGGCCCGTTCACCCCTCCACTTT.

V gene TRBV9 combines with J gene TRBJ2-1, with D unclear. Germline lookup yields CDR1 SGDLS and CDR2 YYNGEE. The CDR3 covers 17 residues. The germline V and J ends were trimmed by 2 bases and 0 bases, with 15 bases remaining between them. In nucleotides, the CDR3 is TGTGCCAGCAGCGTCCAAACTGGGGTGAGCTCCTACAATGAGCAGTTCTTC. Translated, it gives CASSVQTGVSSYNEQFF.

The genes are TRBV20-1 and TRBJ2-1, with D uncertain. The length of the CDR3 is 11 residues. Trimming removed 6 bases at V and 4 bases at J, with 7 bases between. The V gene's germline CDR1 is DFQATT and CDR2 SNEGSKA (reference sequence). Here the CDR3 reads CSAALYNEQFF. In nucleotides, the CDR3 is TGCAGTGCCGCACTGTACAATGAGCAGTTCTTC.

The chain joins TRBV9 to TRBJ2-3; maybe TRBD2 (6 bases). Germline V gives CDR1 SGDLS, CDR2 YYNGEE. The CDR3 extends over 12 amino acids. Trimming stripped 3 bases from V and 7 bases from J, with 9 bases between. The CDR3 region has the DNA TGTGCCAGCAGCGACGGGAGCAATACGCAGTATTTT. Its protein is CASSDGSNTQYF.

CDR3 nucleotide sequence: TGTGCCAGTATACCCGCCACCCGGGCAGGGTTTATCTATGGCTACACCTTC. As protein: CASIPATRAGFIYGYTF. V gene TRBV19 combines with J gene TRBJ1-2; D may be TRBD1 (5 bases). CDR3 length: 17 amino acids. Germline V gene sequence: CDR1 LNHDA, CDR2 SQIVND (reference sequence). Deletions cut 7 bases from V and 4 bases from J, with 25 bases between.

The chain combines TRBV28 with TRBJ2-7, with TRBD2 matching 12 bases. This CDR3 region has 15 residues. V dropped 5 bases and J dropped 2; count of bases not matched to a gene: 4. Germline lookup yields CDR1 MDHEN and CDR2 SYDVKM. CDR3 in DNA: TGTGCCAGCAGTCCCGCTAGCGGGGGGGCCTACGAGCAGTACTTC. Translation: CASSPASGGAYEQYF.

The chain joins TRBV5-5 to TRBJ1-2; 8 nucleotides align to TRBD1. CDR1 and CDR2 from the germline V gene are SGHKS and YYEKEE (reference sequence). Trimming cost V 4 bases and J 1 base; bases outside gene matches: 6. The CDR3 has 15 residues. The CDR3 DNA reads TGTGCCAGCAGCCAACGACAGGGGAATAACTATGGCTACACCTTC. Translation: CASSQRQGNNYGYTF.

The chain recombines TRBV19 with TRBJ1-5; maybe TRBD1 (6 bases). This CDR3 has 17 residues. The V end was cut by 5 bases, the J end by 4 bases, with 21 bases between. Germline V gene sequence: CDR1 LNHDA, CDR2 SQIVND (reference sequence). CDR3 amino acids: CASSPRVGGTQNQPQHF. The CDR3, as DNA: TGTGCCAGTAGTCCCCGAGTTGGAGGGACACAAAATCAGCCCCAGCATTTT.

The V gene is TRBV5-1, the J gene TRBJ1-4; D perhaps matches TRBD1 (5 bases). Germline V lookup: CDR1 SGHRS, CDR2 YFSETQ. This CDR3 has 14 residues. V lost 2 bases and J 8 bases, leaving 13 bases between the germline ends. CDR3 in DNA: TGCGCCAGCAGCTTAGGAGGGGACGCGGAAAAACTGTTTTTT. Translation gives CASSLGGDAEKLFF.

This clone was picked up one time. This chain connects TRBV30 to TRBJ2-7; 8 bases are shared with TRBD1. The germline gives CDR1 GTSNPN, CDR2 SVGIG (reference sequence). With 3 bases clipped from V and 2 bases from J, the junction kept 6 bases outside the gene matches. The CDR3 loop spans 14 amino acids. CDR3 region: CAWRVTGVTYEQYF. In nucleotides, the CDR3 is TGTGCCTGGAGGGTGACAGGGGTAACCTACGAGCAGTACTTC.

The chain carries TRBV7-2 and TRBJ2-7; no firm D call. CDR3 length: 12 residues. The V and J ends lost 5 bases and 9 bases respectively, with 14 bases between them. Germline V gene lookup returns CDR1 SGHTA and CDR2 FQGNSA. The CDR3 nucleotides read TGTGCCAGCAGCGCAGGCAGAGTGGGGCAGTACTTC. Translated, it gives CASSAGRVGQYF.

The chain links TRBV18 to TRBJ2-7, with 9 bases identical to TRBD1. The CDR3 loop spans 15 amino acids. V lost 4 bases, J lost 2 bases, and 6 bases stayed unmatched. CDR1 and CDR2 from the germline V gene are KGHSH and LQKENI. The CDR3: CASSQPGQGTYEQYF. CDR3 bases: TGTGCCAGCTCACAACCGGGACAGGGAACCTACGAGCAGTACTTC.

This chain links TRBV2 with TRBJ1-4, with D perhaps TRBD1 (5 bases). Trimming removed 8 bases at V and 0 bases at J, with 13 bases between. The CDR3 consists of 15 residues. Germline V gene sequence: CDR1 SNHLY, CDR2 FYNNEI. CDR3 loop: CASRIRGATNEKLFF. DNA of the CDR3: TGTGCCAGCCGGATCCGGGGGGCAACTAATGAAAAACTGTTTTTT.

The gene calls are TRBV19 and TRBJ1-3, with TRBD1 identical over 8 bases. CDR3 length equals 17 residues. J lost 1 base, V lost 7 bases, and 12 bases had no gene match. Germline CDR1 reads LNHDA; CDR2 reads SQIVND (reference sequence). The CDR3 DNA reads as TGTGCCAGTACTAGGGGGGACAGGAGATCGTCTGGAAACACCATATATTTT. It specifies CASTRGDRRSSGNTIYF.

The gene calls are TRBV2 and TRBJ1-2; TRBD1 agrees at 9 bases. Germline V lookup: CDR1 SNHLY, CDR2 FYNNEI. The ends lost 4 bases at V and 5 bases at J; junction bases unmatched: 5. The CDR3 is 14 amino acids. The chain's CDR3 is CASSGGGQGYGYTF. The CDR3 nucleotides are TGTGCCAGCAGTGGCGGGGGACAGGGTTATGGCTACACCTTC. Drawing the rest from reference TRBV2 and TRBJ1-2, the complete variable domain is EPEVTQTPSHQVTQMGQEVILRCVPISNHLYFYWYRQILGQKVEFLVSFYNNEISEKSEIFDDQFSVERPDGSNFTLKIRSTKLEDSAMYFCASSGGGQGYGYTFGSGTRLTVV.

The rearrangement uses TRBV28 and TRBJ2-3; TRBD1 agrees at 7 bases. CDR3 size: 13 residues. Per germline, CDR1 MDHEN and CDR2 SYDVKM. V lost 9 bases to trimming and J lost 3 bases; unmatched junction nucleotides: 6. The CDR3 DNA is TGTGCCAGTAGGGGGCGAGGGACAGATACGCAGTATTTT. It translates to CASRGRGTDTQYF.

The gene calls are TRBV4-1 and TRBJ1-1; a possible D gene is TRBD1 (6 bases). Trimming took 3 bases from V and 5 from J, leaving 16 bases between them. CDR1 MGHRA and CDR2 YSYEKL come from the germline V gene. The CDR3 is 15 amino acids. CDR3: CASSQRMGGRTEAFF. In DNA, the CDR3 is TGCGCCAGCAGCCAGAGGATGGGGGGGCGGACTGAAGCTTTCTTT.

The chain combines TRBV27 with TRBJ2-7, with D hard to call. The CDR3 length is 13 residues. Deletions cut 7 bases from V and 1 base from J, with 11 bases between. The germline gives CDR1 MNHEY, CDR2 SMNVEV (reference sequence). The CDR3 DNA is TGTGCCAGCACCGGGTTGAGGTCCTACGAGCAGTACTTC. This codes for CASTGLRSYEQYF.

This chain links TRBV14 with TRBJ2-1; D remains ambiguous. The CDR3 is 12 amino acids. Germline assignment: CDR1 SGHDN and CDR2 FVKESK. V was cut by 4 bases and J by 5 bases, with 6 bases left in between. The CDR3 sequence: CASSLSDNEQFF. CDR3 bases: TGTGCCAGCAGCCTGAGCGACAATGAGCAGTTCTTC.

V and J are TRBV7-3 and TRBJ2-3, with D unclear. Germline V gene data show CDR1 as SGHTA and CDR2 as FQGTGA. V was pared by 0 bases and J by 2 bases, with 9 bases between. This CDR3 spans 15 amino acids. The CDR3 loop is CASSLTTLNTDTQYF. The CDR3 bases are TGTGCCAGCAGCTTAACGACGTTGAACACAGATACGCAGTATTTT.

The rearrangement joins TRBV7-2 to TRBJ2-1; 13 nucleotides agree with TRBD2. This CDR3 contains 14 residues. CDR1 is SGHTA, CDR2 FQGNSA, per germline. The junction had 6 bases not matched to a gene; V was cut back by 6 bases and J by 10 bases. The CDR3 reads CASRTGLAGEEQFF. The CDR3 DNA sequence: TGTGCCAGCAGGACCGGACTAGCGGGGGAGGAGCAGTTCTTC.

The chain carries TRBV27 and TRBJ2-7, with 8 bases lining up with TRBD1. Germline V gene lookup returns CDR1 MNHEY and CDR2 SMNVEV (reference sequence). CDR3 length: 14 amino acids. Trimming took 6 bases from V and 0 from J; bases not matched to a gene: 4. CDR3 nucleotide sequence: TGTGCCAGCAGGAAACAGGGGGGCTCCTACGAGCAGTACTTC. As protein: CASRKQGGSYEQYF.

The V call is TRBV28, the J call TRBJ2-7; 9 bases match TRBD2. Trimming at V came to 5 bases and at J to 6 bases, leaving 20 bases not matched to a gene. Germline V lookup: CDR1 MDHEN, CDR2 SYDVKM. CDR3 length: 18 amino acids. The CDR3 DNA reads TGTGCCAGCAGTAGAAAATATGCTAGCGGGAAGGCACCCTTCGAGCAGTACTTC. This sequence encodes CASSRKYASGKAPFEQYF.

V and J are TRBV7-8 and TRBJ1-3, with D possibly being TRBD1 (6 bases). The V end lost 6 bases, the J end lost 0 bases, and 9 bases lay between the germline ends. Germline-derived CDR1 and CDR2 are SGHVS and FQNEAQ. The CDR3 contains 14 residues. This chain's CDR3 is CASRRTASGNTIYF. The CDR3 DNA reads TGTGCCAGCAGGAGGACAGCCTCTGGAAACACCATATATTTT.

V is TRBV11-2 and J is TRBJ2-7; 9 nucleotides match TRBD2. This CDR3 has 15 residues. Per the germline V gene, CDR1 is SGHAT and CDR2 is FQNNGV. V lost 1 base, J lost 6 bases, and 7 bases stayed unmatched. The CDR3 DNA is TGTGCCAGCAGCTTAGTGGCTAGCGGGGTCTCCGAGCAGTACTTC. Translating gives CASSLVASGVSEQYF.

Here the CDR3 DNA reads TGCGCCAGCAGCTTTAGCGGGGGGGCCGCCGGGGAGCTGTTTTTT. Protein sequence: CASSFSGGAAGELFF. The chain joins TRBV5-1 to TRBJ2-2; 11 bases agree with TRBD2. This CDR3 spans 15 amino acids. The germline V gene encodes CDR1 SGHRS and CDR2 YFSETQ. The V gene end was trimmed by 2 bases and the J gene end by 6 bases; junction bases not matched to a gene: 3. Full variable domain (remainder filled in from reference TRBV5-1 and TRBJ2-2): KAGVTQTPRYLIKTRGQQVTLSCSPISGHRSVSWYQQTPGQGLQFLFEYFSETQRNKGNFPGRFSGRQFSNSRSEMNVSTLELGDSALYLCASSFSGGAAGELFFGEGSRLTVL.